The text below deals with one TCR beta chain. TCRdb reanalysed the RT-PCR reads using MiXCR and keeps one entry per CDR3 protein. The table records about 960,000 distinct CDR3 sequences, about 20% of them present only once. Germline trimming cut 6 bases from V and 9 bases from J; bases unmatched to any gene: 6. CDR1 MNHNS and CDR2 SASEGT come from the germline V gene. This CDR3 is 14 amino acids long. The sample originates from a study of patients and donors after allogeneic stem cell transplantation. Sequencing was carried out using blood, either unsorted or a sorted T cell fraction (not recorded which). The J gene is TRBJ2-1, the V gene TRBV6-1, with TRBD2 matching over 12 bases. This TCR was recovered from a human donor who was either an allogeneic HSCT recipient or a stem cell or donor lymphocyte infusion donor (not recorded which). It is not recorded whose cells these are; they may come from a transplant donor. The CDR3 loop is CASSQGLAGGEQFF. As DNA, the CDR3 is TGTGCCAGCAGCCAGGGACTAGCGGGCGGTGAGCAGTTCTTC.